This T cell receptor beta chain was profiled in a study of cytomegalovirus exposure and HLA in healthy donors. Study-level results: In vitro testing confirmed three CMV-associated chains as specific for CMV antigens. It emerged from a later analysis that several of the most significant clusters appeared to be linked to common viral pathogens.

In the case of this clone: The antigen is undetermined.

Donors were nominally healthy when sampled, though unrecorded immune exposures were likely. Amplification used 60 Vbeta primers and 13 Jbeta primers. The repertoire was sequenced with immunoSEQ multiplex PCR; TCRdb's copy has only in-frame clones and lacks some. Of about 150,000 clones listed, roughly 66% are singletons. Sequenced: PBMCs. The sequence derives from a woman aged 18-35 years in good health and CMV-seronegative.

CDR3 nucleotides: TGTGCCAGCAGCTTAAAACAGGGGGTTAGCACAGATACGCAGTATTTT. It is translated as CASSLKQGVSTDTQYF. The J gene is TRBJ2-3, the V gene TRBV13; 8 nucleotides agree with TRBD1. Germline values: CDR1 PRHDT, CDR2 FYEKMQ (reference sequence). With V trimmed by 2 bases and J by 0 bases, 4 bases remained unmatched. This CDR3 contains 16 residues.